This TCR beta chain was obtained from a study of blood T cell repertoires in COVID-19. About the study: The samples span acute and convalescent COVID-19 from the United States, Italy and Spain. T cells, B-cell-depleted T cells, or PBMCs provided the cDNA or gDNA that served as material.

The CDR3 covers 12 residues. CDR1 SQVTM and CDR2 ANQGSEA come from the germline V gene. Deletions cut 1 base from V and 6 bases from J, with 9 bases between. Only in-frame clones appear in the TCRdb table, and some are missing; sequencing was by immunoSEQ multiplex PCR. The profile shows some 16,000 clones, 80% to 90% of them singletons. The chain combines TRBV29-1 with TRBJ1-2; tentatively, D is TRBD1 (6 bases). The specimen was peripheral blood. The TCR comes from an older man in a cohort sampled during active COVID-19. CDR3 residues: CSVEASGDGYTF. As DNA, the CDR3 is TGCAGCGTTGAAGCGTCAGGGGATGGCTACACCTTC.